The clone carrying this TCR beta chain was observed a handful of times. Its antigen remains unknown. After 5'RACE with constant-segment primers, TCR alpha and TCR beta cDNA libraries carrying sample barcodes and UMIs were obtained. MiXCR was run by TCRdb on the 5' RACE reads, yielding one entry per CDR3 protein. The table records around 340,000 distinct CDR3 sequences, around a sixth of them present only once. This record belongs to a study of T-cell memory formation after mild COVID-19. About the study: Largely, TCR clusters stayed within a single donor. The study, taken as a whole, reports: There were some responding clones in pre-infection memory, which suggested that cross-reactive memory had joined. CD4/CD8 balance characterized clones contracting day 15 to 85, and CD4+ skew characterized later expanders.

The germline gives CDR1 SQVTM, CDR2 ANQGSEA. The CDR3 covers 11 residues. Trimming at V came to 8 bases and at J to 8 bases, leaving 8 bases not matched to a gene. The sequencing input was PBMCs or a T cell subset sorted from them (not recorded which). The sequence derives from a man between 18 and 35 years old who had mild COVID-19 (a few samples of this study predate the infection). Cell type and time point are not known. The rearrangement uses TRBV29-1 and TRBJ1-2, with 7 bases aligning to TRBD1. CDR3 in DNA: TGCAGCCTCTGGGACAGAGGAGGCTACACCTTC. Translation gives CSLWDRGGYTF.